This T cell receptor (beta chain) comes out of a study of blood T cell repertoires in COVID-19. CDR3 size: 14 residues. Trimming pared 3 bases from V and 4 bases from J, leaving 13 bases between. The germline CDR1 and CDR2 sequences are SGDLS and YYNGEE. In the original workflow: Reference gene primer amplification yielded estimated nucleated cell counts. Assay used: immunoSEQ multiplex PCR; TCRdb lists only in-frame clones, some missing. Clone size and the V and J calls come from that table; the DNA yielded D and trimming. Of approximately 270,000 clones in the sample, about nine tenths were seen once.

The genes are TRBV9 and TRBJ1-1, with D uncertain. This sequence was found in a man aged 45-65 years with acute or convalescent COVID-19. Source material: peripheral blood. The CDR3, as DNA: TGTGCCAGCAGCGCCGCGGCGACTCGCACTGAAGCTTTCTTT. This encodes CASSAAATRTEAFF.